This T cell receptor (beta chain) comes out of a study of T-cell reconstitution after alpha-beta-depleted transplantation in children. Remarks on this clonotype: Its antigen is unidentified.

Study-level findings and limits: T-cell counts and diversity at one year post-transplant came mainly from newly produced T cells. As was reported, about two months after transplant, alpha-beta T cells came from several hundred expanded graft clones. Surviving recipient T cells and thymic progenitors underlay high day-60 TCRbeta diversity in some patients.

Unique molecular identifiers were incorporated during preparation of the TCRbeta library. TCRdb used MiXCR to reprocess the PCR reads, holding one entry per CDR3 protein. The repertoire consists of 45,000 or so distinct CDR3 sequences, with roughly half occurring once and the leading ten covering around two fifths. V shed 5 bases and J shed 4 bases, with 11 bases lying between them. The CDR3 spans 13 residues. In germline, CDR1 is SGHTA, CDR2 FQGNSA. The chain is built from TRBV7-2 and TRBJ2-5; no firm D call. This specimen consisted of peripheral blood, obtained before TCRalphabeta/CD19-depleted stem cell transplant. This receptor was obtained from a boy younger than two with SCID, due to receive a stem cell transplant. In nucleotides, the CDR3 is TGTGCCAGCAGCCCAAGTCGGATAGAGACCCAGTACTTC. It specifies CASSPSRIETQYF.